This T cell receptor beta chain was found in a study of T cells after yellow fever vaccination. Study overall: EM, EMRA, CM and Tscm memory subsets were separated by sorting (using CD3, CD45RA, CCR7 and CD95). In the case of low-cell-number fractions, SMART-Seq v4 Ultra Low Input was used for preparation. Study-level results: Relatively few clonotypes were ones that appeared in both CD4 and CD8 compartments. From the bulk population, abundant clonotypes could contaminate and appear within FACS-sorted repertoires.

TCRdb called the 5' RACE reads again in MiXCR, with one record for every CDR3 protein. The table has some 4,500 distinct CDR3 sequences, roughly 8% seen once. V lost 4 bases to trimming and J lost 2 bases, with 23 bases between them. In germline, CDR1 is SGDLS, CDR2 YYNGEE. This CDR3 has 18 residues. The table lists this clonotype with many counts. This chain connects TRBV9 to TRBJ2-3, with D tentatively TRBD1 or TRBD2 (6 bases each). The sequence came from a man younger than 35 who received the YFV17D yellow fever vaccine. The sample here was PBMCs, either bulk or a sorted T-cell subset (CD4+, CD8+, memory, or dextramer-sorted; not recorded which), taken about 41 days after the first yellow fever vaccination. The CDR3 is CASSPRRGAAYFTDTQYF. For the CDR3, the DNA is TGTGCCAGCAGCCCACGGAGGGGGGCAGCGTACTTCACAGATACGCAGTATTTT.